This record concerns one T cell receptor (beta chain) sequence. Its antigen is still unknown. The entry originates in a study of T cell responses to AZD1222 COVID-19 vaccine. The wider study: Second-dose schedules of about 4 or about 12 weeks were combined.

Study conclusions and caveats: The sample set comprised mostly white British donors with more females, and clonal diversity was possibly underestimated. Just a handful of AZD1222 recipients tested seropositive at baseline. Reports say nearly half of spike-specific TCRs go after unmutated variant regions.

The repertoire was sequenced with immunoSEQ multiplex PCR; TCRdb's copy has only in-frame clones and lacks some. This sample has 96,000 or so clones, with 89% found just once. The source was peripheral blood, collected on day 0 of AZD1222 vaccination. The receptor was isolated from an adult in good health.

CDR3 protein: CASSLRRGLEAFF. CDR3 DNA sequence: TGTGCCAGCTCACTCCGGAGGGGGCTCGAAGCTTTCTTT. This chain joins TRBV18 and TRBJ1-1; 7 nucleotides agree with TRBD1. CDR1 KGHSH and CDR2 LQKENI come from the germline V gene. This CDR3 is built from 13 residues. After removal of 4 bases from V and 8 bases from J, the junction contained 7 bases not matched to a gene.